This TCR beta chain comes out of a study of blood T cell repertoires in COVID-19 (dated by TCRdb to about 2020). With respect to the entire study: Samples from collaborators originated in the United States, Italy and Spain and spanned both the acute and convalescent phases of COVID-19. Subjects who had been exposed to COVID-19, were actively infected with it, or had recovered from it provided the deeply sampled blood TCRbeta repertoires that made up the dataset. The samples were drawn from the first 160 participants of the ongoing ImmuneRACE study and from about 1,200 subjects provided by 6 global collaborators. A freely available public database, intended as a resource for researchers studying the immune response to SARS-CoV-2, is where the repertoires were released. Nearly every sample came with metadata listing a de-identified subject ID, COVID-19 status, age in years and sex. Where HLA class I and class II types were available, the types were taken from metadata supplied by the sample provider, not from assay-based typing. The prospective study material was composed of cDNA or gDNA derived from T cells, B-cell-depleted T cells, or PBMCs. Paper-wide results and their limitations: The quantity of clinical and demographic metadata differed by source and by participant and was supplied without curation.

From the cysteine up to the phenylalanine, the CDR3 has a length of 14 residues. The retained sequence is limited to the CDR3, 42 bases, with the frame set at the first base. V lost 6 bases and J lost 0 bases, and the count of bases not matched to a germline gene is 3. CDR1 SGHNT and CDR2 YENEEA were looked up in the germline V gene. Enrolling through a virtual design, the prospective study's participants ranged in age from roughly 18 to 100 years and lived across around 25 United States geographic areas. To assign participants to cohorts, the prospective study relied on clinical history that participants themselves reported in a screening survey and a study questionnaire. Mobile phlebotomists in the prospective study collected whole blood, serum and a nasopharyngeal or oropharyngeal swab from every participant. Over a roughly two-month period, participants in the prospective study had the option of providing additional blood draws and questionnaires. Before DNA extraction, blood samples from the prospective study were shipped at room temperature or frozen.

As for this clone: The clone's antigen remains unknown. The sample holds no much larger clone one base away, and base qualities are not on file.

TCRbeta CDR3 regions were amplified from genomic DNA using the immunoSEQ Assay, a bias-controlled multiplex PCR. Per the authors' processing: The number of nucleated cells in each sample was estimated from the amplification of reference gene primers within the assay. To quantify the absolute abundance of each unique TCRbeta CDR3 rearrangement, sequence reads were collapsed and filtered. For each sample, productive Simpson clonality was calculated as the square root of Simpson's diversity index across productive rearrangements. This immuneACCESS table, as held by TCRdb, lists in-frame sequences with V and J called but not all clones. Of the missing ones, under half trace to an unresolved V gene in checked studies; the others have no known cause. Clonal size and the V and J genes are those of that table, whereas D and trimming came from the DNA. The sample yields about 230,000 clones; 88% were counted once. The biggest ten clones account for roughly 2.5% of the sample.

Recombination connected TRBV11-3 to TRBJ1-1; 8 bases in the junction line up with TRBD1. The sample was PBMCs or T cells enriched from blood (not recorded which). The sequence derives from a woman in her thirties or forties with acute COVID-19. Here the CDR3 is given as CASSSGQVNTEAFF. The nucleotide sequence is TGTGCCAGCAGTTCGGGACAGGTGAACACTGAAGCTTTCTTT.